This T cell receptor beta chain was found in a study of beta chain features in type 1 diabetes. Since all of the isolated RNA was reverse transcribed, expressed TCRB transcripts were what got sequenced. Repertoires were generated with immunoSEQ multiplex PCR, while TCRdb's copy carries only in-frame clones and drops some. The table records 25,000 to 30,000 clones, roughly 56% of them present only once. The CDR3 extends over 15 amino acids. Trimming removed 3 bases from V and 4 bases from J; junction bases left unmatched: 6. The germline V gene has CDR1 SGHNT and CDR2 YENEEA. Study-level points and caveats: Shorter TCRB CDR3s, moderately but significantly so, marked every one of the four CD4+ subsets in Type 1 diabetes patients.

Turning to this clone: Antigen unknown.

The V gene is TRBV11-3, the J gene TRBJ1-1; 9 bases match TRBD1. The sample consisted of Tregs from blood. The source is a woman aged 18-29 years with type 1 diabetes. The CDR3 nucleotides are TGTGCCAGCAGCTTGGGACAGGGAATTAGCACTGAAGCTTTCTTT. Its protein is CASSLGQGISTEAFF.